This T cell receptor (beta chain) derives from a study of CD8 T cells in ankylosing spondylitis. Notes on the study in general: Among TCR beta sequences, a motif of fewer than 10 highly homologous variants appeared characteristic of ankylosing spondylitis blood. Earlier reports found some motif variants in synovial fluid and blood in reactive arthritis.

This clonotype has only a few counts. The antigen is undetermined. In TCRdb, the 5' RACE reads were re-called with MiXCR into one record per CDR3 protein. The data show about 750,000 distinct CDR3 sequences, around 20% seen once. The germline V gene encodes CDR1 MNHEY and CDR2 SVGEGT. After removal of 2 bases from V and 5 bases from J, the junction contained 15 bases not matched to a gene. The CDR3 runs 17 residues. The chain couples TRBV6-2 or TRBV6-3 to TRBJ2-7, with 7 bases lining up with TRBD1. Sequencing input: blood, either unsorted or a sorted T cell fraction (not recorded which). The clonotype originates from a male donor with ankylosing spondylitis. Here the CDR3 DNA reads TGTGCCAGCAGTTACCACCTGGGACAGCCGGGGACCCACGAGCAGTACTTC. It specifies CASSYHLGQPGTHEQYF.